The sequence of this T cell receptor beta chain was determined in a study of cytomegalovirus exposure and HLA in healthy donors. PCR used 60 Vbeta primers and 13 Jbeta primers. TCRdb's copy holds only in-frame clones and misses some; the assay was immunoSEQ multiplex PCR. This sample has 150,000 to 200,000 clones, with 80% to 85% found just once. A remark on this clone: What it recognizes is unknown.

Study results and limitations: Researchers counted around 150 TCR beta chains as cytomegalovirus-associated. Accounts indicate the classifier identified cytomegalovirus status with strong specificity and sensitivity. Analyzed later, most CMV-associated TCR beta chains appeared HLA-restricted.

CDR1 and CDR2 from the germline V gene are GTSNPN and SVGIG (reference sequence). The J segment lost 5 bases and the V segment lost 4 bases, leaving 10 bases of the junction unmatched. The length of the CDR3 is 14 residues. The sequencing input was PBMCs. This rearrangement joins TRBV30 to TRBJ1-1, with TRBD1 matching 7 bases. This receptor was taken from a man aged 45 to 65 in good health and CMV-seropositive. Here the CDR3 reads CAWTPGTAGTEAFF. CDR3 DNA: TGTGCCTGGACCCCCGGGACAGCAGGGACTGAAGCTTTCTTT. The variable domain in full, with the rest retrieved from reference TRBV30 and TRBJ1-1, is SQTIHQWPATLVQPVGSPLSLECTVEGTSNPNLYWYRQAAGRGLQLLFYSVGIGQISSEVPQNLSASRPQDRQFILSSKKLLLSDSGFYLCAWTPGTAGTEAFFGQGTRLTVV.